The 31 T cell receptor beta chains below come from one sample, sequenced in a study of blood T cell repertoires in COVID-19. Profiled with immunoSEQ multiplex PCR; TCRdb holds only in-frame clones, not every one. The sample consists of fewer than 400,000 clones, under 90% of them appearing once. The source material was peripheral blood. Source of these receptors: a woman in her 30s with COVID-19, enrolled during active disease.

This clone was counted only a few times. This rearrangement joins TRBV7-3 to TRBJ2-3; TRBD1 matches 8 bases. The CDR3 covers 15 residues. CDR1 and CDR2 (germline): SGHTA, FQGTGA. Trimming removed 1 base from V and 3 bases from J; junction bases left unmatched: 3. The CDR3 loop reads CASSLNRGETDTQYF. Here the CDR3 DNA reads TGTGCCAGCAGCTTAAACAGGGGGGAGACAGATACGCAGTATTTT.

The chain couples TRBV3-1 (or the pseudogene TRBV3-2) to TRBJ2-1, with D maybe TRBD2 (6 bases). Trimming stripped 7 bases from V and 0 bases from J, with 13 bases between. CDR1 is LGHDT, CDR2 YNNKEL, per germline (reference sequence). The CDR3 is 15 residues long. CDR3 in DNA: TGTGCCAGCACCGTAAGCGGGTCCTCCTACAATGAGCAGTTCTTC. This gives the protein CASTVSGSSYNEQFF.

The chain combines TRBV28 with TRBJ1-1; 7 bases align to TRBD1. CDR3 size: 13 residues. J gave up 11 bases and V 4 bases, and 10 bases lay outside the gene matches. From germline, CDR1 is MDHEN and CDR2 SYDVKM. Written as DNA, the CDR3 is TGTGCCAGCAGTTCCCATTCGACAGGGTCCGCTTTCTTT. The encoded protein is CASSSHSTGSAFF.

This chain connects TRBV6-5 to TRBJ1-2; D call uncertain. V lost 6 bases to trimming and J lost 2 bases, with 10 bases between them. Per germline, CDR1 MNHEY and CDR2 SVGAGI. The CDR3 is 13 residues long. The CDR3 DNA follows: TGTGCCAGCAGAACCGACGGGAACTATGGCTACACCTTC. This sequence encodes CASRTDGNYGYTF.

This chain joins TRBV6-6 and TRBJ1-6; TRBD1 aligns across 12 bases. The CDR3 contains 15 residues. Germline V gene data show CDR1 as MNHNY and CDR2 as SVGAGI (reference sequence). V lost 5 bases and J lost 7; bases outside the gene matches: 3. This CDR3 is CASSGTGGLNSPLHF. The CDR3 DNA is TGTGCCAGCAGTGGGACAGGGGGCTTAAATTCACCCCTCCACTTT.

In regard to this clone: Other DNA sequences of this sample code for an identical CDR3. This chain uses TRBV27 with TRBJ2-1; no firm D call. The V and J ends lost 3 bases and 1 base respectively, with 7 bases between them. CDR3 size: 14 residues. CDR1 MNHEY and CDR2 SMNVEV come from the germline V gene (reference sequence). The CDR3 nucleotides read TGTGCCAGCAGTTTGGCTTCTTCCTACAATGAGCAGTTCTTC. Its translation: CASSLASSYNEQFF.

This clone has only one observation. V gene TRBV6-4 combines with J gene TRBJ2-2; D is possibly TRBD1 (6 bases). Trimming stripped 1 base from V and 4 bases from J, with 16 bases between. From germline, CDR1 is MRHNA and CDR2 SNTAGT. The CDR3 length is 17 residues. CDR3 region: CASSDLPTGTGTGELFF. The CDR3 DNA reads TGTGCCAGCAGTGACTTACCTACAGGGACGGGCACCGGGGAGCTGTTTTTT.

The chain links TRBV30 to TRBJ1-6; unclear D gene. In germline, CDR1 is GTSNPN, CDR2 SVGIG (reference sequence). This CDR3 is 14 amino acids long. With 4 bases removed from V and 6 bases from J, the gap between germline ends came to 13 bases. The CDR3 loop reads CAWNTGEGNSPLHF. The DNA for the CDR3 is TGTGCCTGGAACACCGGGGAAGGTAATTCACCCCTCCACTTT.

This clone was picked up a small number of times. The rearrangement uses TRBV6-6 and TRBJ2-7; 8 bases map to TRBD1. V was clipped by 2 bases and J by 3 bases; unmatched bases: 9. The CDR3 contains 16 residues. Looked up from germline, CDR1 is MNHNY and CDR2 is SVGAGI (reference sequence). The CDR3 loop is CASSYLDRGANYEQYF. CDR3 DNA sequence: TGTGCCAGCAGTTACCTCGACAGGGGCGCTAACTACGAGCAGTACTTC.

About this clone itself: The sample holds other DNA sequences that translate to the same CDR3. The V gene is TRBV27, the J gene TRBJ2-3, with a tentative D call TRBD1 (5 bases). The CDR3 loop spans 14 amino acids. CDR1 and CDR2 (germline): MNHEY, SMNVEV (reference sequence). Trimming shortened V by 1 base and J by 3 bases, and 8 bases separated the two germline ends. The CDR3 spells CASSLFQGTDTQYF. In DNA form, the CDR3 reads TGTGCCAGCAGTTTATTCCAGGGTACAGATACGCAGTATTTT.

The rearrangement links TRBV5-1 to TRBJ2-3; D is unclear. The CDR3 covers 14 residues. The V gene's germline CDR1 is SGHRS and CDR2 YFSETQ. V was cut by 4 bases and J by 0 bases, with 9 bases left in between. The CDR3 bases are TGCGCCAGCAGCCGCCTCACTAGCACAGATACGCAGTATTTT. It specifies CASSRLTSTDTQYF. The variable domain in full, with the rest retrieved from reference TRBV5-1 and TRBJ2-3, is KAGVTQTPRYLIKTRGQQVTLSCSPISGHRSVSWYQQTPGQGLQFLFEYFSETQRNKGNFPGRFSGRQFSNSRSEMNVSTLELGDSALYLCASSRLTSTDTQYFGPGTRLTVL.

This clone was found once. The V gene is TRBV5-5, the J gene TRBJ2-6; D is uncertain. V was shortened by 0 bases and J by 0 bases, with 10 bases between the two germline ends. The CDR3 runs to 17 residues. The germline gives CDR1 SGHKS, CDR2 YYEKEE (reference sequence). CDR3 in amino acids: CASSLVGGSSGANVLTF. CDR3 coding DNA: TGTGCCAGCAGCTTGGTTGGCGGCTCCTCTGGGGCCAACGTCCTGACTTTC.

V gene TRBV6-5 combines with J gene TRBJ2-2; the D gene is possibly TRBD2 (5 bases). Germline CDR1 MNHEY, CDR2 SVGAGI. V lost 0 bases and J 4 bases, leaving 12 bases between the germline ends. CDR3 length: 16 amino acids. CDR3 DNA sequence: TGTGCCAGCAGTTACTCGGGGAGACTACTCACCGGGGAGCTGTTTTTT. Its protein is CASSYSGRLLTGELFF.

V is TRBV19 and J is TRBJ1-5, with TRBD1 matching 7 bases. The germline gives CDR1 LNHDA, CDR2 SQIVND (reference sequence). The ends lost 10 bases at V and 4 bases at J; junction bases unmatched: 16. This CDR3 spans 16 amino acids. The CDR3 reads CATSEGTRGPNQPQHF. The CDR3 DNA follows: TGTGCCACCAGTGAGGGTACTAGGGGGCCGAATCAGCCCCAGCATTTT. The complete variable domain, with remaining parts taken from reference TRBV19 and TRBJ1-5, reads DGGITQSPKYLFRKEGQNVTLSCEQNLNHDAMYWYRQDPGQGLRLIYYSQIVNDFQKGDIAEGYSVSREKKESFPLTVTSAQKNPTAFYLCATSEGTRGPNQPQHFGDGTRLSIL.

V usage is TRBV5-1 and J usage is TRBJ2-1; D uncertain. This CDR3 has 11 amino acids. CDR1 is SGHRS, CDR2 YFSETQ, per germline. Trimming shortened V by 2 bases and J by 6 bases, and 3 bases separated the two germline ends. This CDR3 is CASSFINEQFF. CDR3 nucleotides: TGCGCCAGCAGCTTTATCAATGAGCAGTTCTTC.

The V gene is TRBV6-1, the J gene TRBJ2-1; TRBD1 agrees at 7 bases. This CDR3 spans 15 amino acids. The V and J ends lost 1 base and 7 bases, in that order; junction bases with no gene match: 7. Germline V gives CDR1 MNHNS, CDR2 SASEGT. The CDR3 DNA is TGTGCCAGCAGTGAAGGGGGACAGACTTGGAATGAGCAGTTCTTC. Residues: CASSEGGQTWNEQFF.

The chain recombines TRBV28 with TRBJ2-1; 10 bases map to TRBD2. The V and J ends lost 4 bases and 7 bases, in that order; junction bases with no gene match: 10. CDR3 size: 16 residues. The germline V gene has CDR1 MDHEN and CDR2 SYDVKM. CDR3 nucleotide sequence: TGTGCCAGCAGTTCAATGGAGGTAGCGGGAGGTAATGAGCAGTTCTTC. This sequence encodes CASSSMEVAGGNEQFF.

The CDR3 protein is CASSLGGEGAGNTIYF. The CDR3 DNA reads TGTGCCAGCAGCTTAGGCGGAGAGGGGGCCGGAAACACCATATATTTT. The rearrangement joins TRBV13 to TRBJ1-3, with 7 bases lining up with TRBD1. The ends lost 0 bases at V and 4 bases at J; junction bases unmatched: 6. Germline V gene lookup returns CDR1 PRHDT and CDR2 FYEKMQ (reference sequence). CDR3 length: 16 residues.

The rearrangement joins TRBV19 to TRBJ1-2; 9 bases agree with TRBD1. Unmatched junction bases numbered 3, after V lost 3 bases and J lost 4 bases. Germline lookup yields CDR1 LNHDA and CDR2 SQIVND (reference sequence). The length of the CDR3 is 14 residues. CDR3 region: CASSIRQGVYGYTF. CDR3 coding DNA: TGTGCCAGTAGTATCCGACAGGGGGTCTATGGCTACACCTTC.

This rearrangement joins TRBV3-1 (or the pseudogene TRBV3-2) to TRBJ2-7; D may be TRBD2 (5 bases). The CDR3 is 16 amino acids. Trimming removed 1 base from V and 4 bases from J, with 17 bases in between. Germline V gene lookup returns CDR1 LGHDT and CDR2 YNNKEL (reference sequence). The CDR3 DNA reads as TGTGCCAGCAGCCAAGGAGGATCGCGGGTTTCGTACGAGCAGTACTTC. Amino acids: CASSQGGSRVSYEQYF.

The chain joins TRBV9 to TRBJ2-1; D possibly corresponds to TRBD2 (5 bases). V lost 0 bases, J lost 10 bases, and 17 bases lay in between. The CDR3 runs 15 residues. Per the germline V gene, CDR1 is SGDLS and CDR2 is YYNGEE. The CDR3: CASSVESGIPAEQFF. The CDR3 DNA sequence: TGTGCCAGCAGCGTAGAAAGCGGTATCCCTGCCGAGCAGTTCTTC.

J is TRBJ1-4 and V is TRBV7-9; tentatively, D is TRBD1 (5 bases). The CDR3 has 14 residues. The V end lost 3 bases, the J end lost 7 bases, and 12 bases lay between the germline ends. CDR1 and CDR2 from the germline V gene are SEHNR and FQNEAQ (reference sequence). The CDR3, as DNA: TGTGCCAGCAGCTTTAATCGGCAGGGTGAAAAACTGTTTTTT. Translation gives CASSFNRQGEKLFF. Full variable domain (missing parts from reference TRBV7-9 and TRBJ1-4): DTGVSQNPRHKITKRGQNVTFRCDPISEHNRLYWYRQTLGQGPEFLTYFQNEAQLEKSRLLSDRFSAERPKGSFSTLEIQRTEQGDSAMYLCASSFNRQGEKLFFGSGTQLSVL.

The chain carries TRBV7-8 and TRBJ2-1; 7 bases map to TRBD2. CDR1 is SGHVS and CDR2 is FQNEAQ in the germline V gene. The CDR3 spans 15 residues. V trimming: 0 bases; J trimming: 7 bases; junction bases outside the gene matches: 6. CDR3 sequence: CASSLAAGRRNEQFF. The CDR3 DNA sequence: TGTGCCAGCAGCTTAGCGGCCGGGAGGAGGAATGAGCAGTTCTTC.

J is TRBJ2-7 and V is TRBV5-1, with 9 bases matching TRBD2. Germline CDR1 and CDR2: SGHRS and YFSETQ. CDR3 length: 15 amino acids. J was trimmed by 1 base and V by 5 bases; bases with no gene match: 7. The CDR3: CASRLGGLASYEQYF. CDR3 bases: TGCGCCAGCAGATTAGGGGGACTAGCATCCTACGAGCAGTACTTC.

V usage is TRBV19 and J usage is TRBJ1-1, with TRBD1 matching 7 bases. V was pared by 7 bases and J by 5 bases, with 10 bases of the junction left unmatched. In germline, CDR1 is LNHDA, CDR2 SQIVND (reference sequence). This CDR3 contains 14 residues. Here the CDR3 reads CASIFRGSGTEAFF. DNA of the CDR3: TGTGCCAGTATCTTCAGGGGGTCAGGAACTGAAGCTTTCTTT.

In its sample, this clone was seen once. The V gene is TRBV7-9, the J gene TRBJ2-7; 11 nucleotides match TRBD2. The CDR3 loop spans 17 amino acids. V shed 2 bases and J 3 bases; nucleotides not matched to a gene: 9. From germline, CDR1 is SEHNR and CDR2 FQNEAQ (reference sequence). CDR3 coding DNA: TGTGCCAGCAGCTTATGGCTAGCGGGGGGAAAAGGCTACGAGCAGTACTTC. This codes for CASSLWLAGGKGYEQYF.

The sample holds a few counts of this clone. The chain joins TRBV28 to TRBJ1-2; D remains ambiguous. Germline values: CDR1 MDHEN, CDR2 SYDVKM. This CDR3 has 14 amino acids. V lost 4 bases and J 4 bases, leaving 13 bases between the germline ends. The CDR3 nucleotides are TGTGCCAGCAGTTCCGAGCGCCGTCTCTATGGCTACACCTTC. It specifies CASSSERRLYGYTF.

This clone was observed many times. The genes are TRBV10-1 and TRBJ2-3; D is perhaps TRBD1 (5 bases). Trimming took 3 bases from V and 1 from J, leaving 14 bases between them. Germline assignment: CDR1 WNHNN and CDR2 SYGVQD (reference sequence). The CDR3 consists of 16 residues. The DNA for the CDR3 is TGCGCCAGCAGTGAACCAGGGAATGGGGGCACAGATACGCAGTATTTT. It translates to CASSEPGNGGTDTQYF.

This sequence joins TRBV28 and TRBJ2-2; D unresolved. This CDR3 spans 15 amino acids. Germline lookup yields CDR1 MDHEN and CDR2 SYDVKM. The ends were cut back, 6 bases at V and 0 bases at J, with 11 bases in the middle. CDR3 DNA sequence: TGTGCCAGCAGCCGCACTGACTCGAACACCGGGGAGCTGTTTTTT. Its translation: CASSRTDSNTGELFF.

The chain couples TRBV27 to TRBJ2-6, with D perhaps matching TRBD2 (5 bases). CDR3 size: 15 residues. V was shortened by 2 bases and J by 4 bases, with 9 bases between the two germline ends. CDR1 and CDR2 (germline): MNHEY, SMNVEV (reference sequence). The CDR3 here is CASSLLSGGANVLTF. The CDR3 nucleotides read TGTGCCAGCAGTTTACTTTCGGGGGGGGCCAACGTCCTGACTTTC.

This chain uses TRBV5-1 with TRBJ2-3; weak D call: TRBD2 (7 bases). This CDR3 has 15 residues. The V end lost 5 bases, the J end lost 1 base, and 14 bases lay between the germline ends. Germline lookup yields CDR1 SGHRS and CDR2 YFSETQ. In DNA, the CDR3 is TGCGCCAGCAGGCCGGGGGGCGCAGGCACAGATACGCAGTATTTT. Its protein product is CASRPGGAGTDTQYF.